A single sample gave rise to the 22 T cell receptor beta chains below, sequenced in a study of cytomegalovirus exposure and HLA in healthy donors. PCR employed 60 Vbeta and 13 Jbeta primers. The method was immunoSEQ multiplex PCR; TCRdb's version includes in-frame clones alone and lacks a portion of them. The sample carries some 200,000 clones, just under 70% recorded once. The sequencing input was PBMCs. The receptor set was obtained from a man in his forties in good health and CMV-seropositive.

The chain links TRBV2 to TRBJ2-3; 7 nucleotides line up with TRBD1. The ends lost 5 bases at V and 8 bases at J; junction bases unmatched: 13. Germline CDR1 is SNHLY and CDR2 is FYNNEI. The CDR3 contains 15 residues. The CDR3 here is CASSPGTVKDGTQYF. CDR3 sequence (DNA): TGTGCCAGCAGTCCCGGGACAGTCAAAGACGGTACGCAGTATTTT.

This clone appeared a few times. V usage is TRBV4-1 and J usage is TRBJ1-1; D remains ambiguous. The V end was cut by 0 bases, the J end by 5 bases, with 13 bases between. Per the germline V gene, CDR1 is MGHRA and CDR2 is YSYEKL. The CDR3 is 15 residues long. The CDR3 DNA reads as TGCGCCAGCAGCCAAGAAGATCGCGGCGCGACTGAAGCTTTCTTT. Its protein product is CASSQEDRGATEAFF.

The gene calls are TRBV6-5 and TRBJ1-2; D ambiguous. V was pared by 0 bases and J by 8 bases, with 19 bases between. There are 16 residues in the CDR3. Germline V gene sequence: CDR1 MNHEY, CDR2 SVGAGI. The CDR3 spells CASSYSRQAGSLGYTF. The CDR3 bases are TGTGCCAGCAGTTACTCCAGGCAGGCGGGTTCTCTGGGCTACACCTTC.

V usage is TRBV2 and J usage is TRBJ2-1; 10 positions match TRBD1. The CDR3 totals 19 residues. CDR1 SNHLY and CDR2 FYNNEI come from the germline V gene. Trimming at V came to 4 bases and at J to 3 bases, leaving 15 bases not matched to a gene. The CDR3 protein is CASSGIGTGVSILYNEQFF. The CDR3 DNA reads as TGTGCCAGCAGTGGAATAGGGACAGGGGTCTCGATCCTCTACAATGAGCAGTTCTTC.

CDR3 sequence: CASSQGAGNEKLFF. The CDR3 DNA is TGTGCCAGCAGCCAGGGGGCTGGTAATGAAAAACTGTTTTTT. The chain links TRBV6-1 to TRBJ1-4; TRBD1 matches 8 bases. This CDR3 spans 14 amino acids. From germline, CDR1 is MNHNS and CDR2 SASEGT. V trimming: 6 bases; J trimming: 4 bases; junction bases outside the gene matches: 4.

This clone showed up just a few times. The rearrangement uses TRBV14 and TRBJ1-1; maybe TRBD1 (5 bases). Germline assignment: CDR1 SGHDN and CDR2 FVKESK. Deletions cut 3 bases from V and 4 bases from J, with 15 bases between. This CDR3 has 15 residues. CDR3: CASSQHLGGSTEAFF. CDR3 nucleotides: TGTGCCAGCAGCCAGCACCTCGGGGGGAGCACTGAAGCTTTCTTT.

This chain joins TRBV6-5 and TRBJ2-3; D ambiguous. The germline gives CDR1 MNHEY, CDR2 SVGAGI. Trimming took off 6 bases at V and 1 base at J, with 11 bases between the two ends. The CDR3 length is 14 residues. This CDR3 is CASSRGRGTDTQYF. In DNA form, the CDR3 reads TGTGCCAGCAGCCGCGGCCGAGGCACAGATACGCAGTATTTT.

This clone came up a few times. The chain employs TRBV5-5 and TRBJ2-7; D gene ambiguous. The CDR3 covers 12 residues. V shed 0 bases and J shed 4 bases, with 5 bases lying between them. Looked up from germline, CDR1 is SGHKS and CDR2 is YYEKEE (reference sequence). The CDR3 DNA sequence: TGTGCCAGCAGCTTGGATATGTACGAGCAGTACTTC. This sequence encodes CASSLDMYEQYF. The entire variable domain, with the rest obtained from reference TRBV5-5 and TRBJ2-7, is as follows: DAGVTQSPTHLIKTRGQQVTLRCSPISGHKSVSWYQQVLGQGPQFIFQYYEKEERGRGNFPDRFSARQFPNYSSELNVNALLLGDSALYLCASSLDMYEQYFGPGTRLTVT.

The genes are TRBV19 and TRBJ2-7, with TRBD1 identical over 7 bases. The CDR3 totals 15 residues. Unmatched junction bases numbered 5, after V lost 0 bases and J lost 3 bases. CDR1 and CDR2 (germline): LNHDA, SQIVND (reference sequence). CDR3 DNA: TGTGCCAGTAGTATAGAAGGGACAGTGGACTACGAGCAGTACTTC. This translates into CASSIEGTVDYEQYF. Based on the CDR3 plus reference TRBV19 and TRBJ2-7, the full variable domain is DGGITQSPKYLFRKEGQNVTLSCEQNLNHDAMYWYRQDPGQGLRLIYYSQIVNDFQKGDIAEGYSVSREKKESFPLTVTSAQKNPTAFYLCASSIEGTVDYEQYFGPGTRLTVT.

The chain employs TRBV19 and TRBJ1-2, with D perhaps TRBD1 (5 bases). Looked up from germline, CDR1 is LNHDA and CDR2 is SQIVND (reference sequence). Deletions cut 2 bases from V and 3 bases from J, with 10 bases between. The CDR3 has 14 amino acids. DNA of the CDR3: TGTGCCAGTAGTATACATGGGGCGGACTATGGCTACACCTTC. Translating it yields CASSIHGADYGYTF.

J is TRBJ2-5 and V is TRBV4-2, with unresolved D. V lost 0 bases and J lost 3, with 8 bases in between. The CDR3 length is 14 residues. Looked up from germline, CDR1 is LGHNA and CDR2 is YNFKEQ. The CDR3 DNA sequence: TGTGCCAGCAGCCAAGAAAATTCGGAAGAGACCCAGTACTTC. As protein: CASSQENSEETQYF.

Here the CDR3 reads CASSWGGGASNYGYTF. CDR3 coding DNA: TGTGCCAGCAGTTGGGGCGGGGGGGCAAGTAACTATGGCTACACCTTC. V gene TRBV6-5 combines with J gene TRBJ1-2; TRBD1 might be the D (6 bases). Trimming shortened V by 4 bases and J by 1 base, and 16 bases separated the two germline ends. The CDR3 consists of 16 residues. In germline, CDR1 is MNHEY, CDR2 SVGAGI.

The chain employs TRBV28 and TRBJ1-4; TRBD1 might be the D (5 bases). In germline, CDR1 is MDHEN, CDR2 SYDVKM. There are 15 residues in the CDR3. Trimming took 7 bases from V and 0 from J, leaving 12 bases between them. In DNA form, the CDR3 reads TGTGCCAGCACCGAAGGGGCCTCAACTAATGAAAAACTGTTTTTT. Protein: CASTEGASTNEKLFF.

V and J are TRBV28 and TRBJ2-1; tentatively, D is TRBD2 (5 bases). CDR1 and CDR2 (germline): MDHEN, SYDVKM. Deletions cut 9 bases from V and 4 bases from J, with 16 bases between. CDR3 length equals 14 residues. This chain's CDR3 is CASRARERYNEQFF. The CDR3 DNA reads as TGTGCCAGTCGGGCGAGGGAGAGGTACAATGAGCAGTTCTTC.

This CDR3 reads CASSQSSRSGRDTGELFF. CDR3 coding DNA: TGTGCCAGCAGCCAATCCAGCCGCTCAGGGAGGGACACCGGGGAGCTGTTTTTT. This sequence joins TRBV7-9 and TRBJ2-2, with TRBD2 identical over 7 bases. Trimming cost V 5 bases and J 3 bases; bases outside gene matches: 15. Germline V lookup: CDR1 SEHNR, CDR2 FQNEAQ (reference sequence). This CDR3 spans 18 amino acids. The full variable domain, rest sourced from reference TRBV7-9 and TRBJ2-2, is DTGVSQNPRHKITKRGQNVTFRCDPISEHNRLYWYRQTLGQGPEFLTYFQNEAQLEKSRLLSDRFSAERPKGSFSTLEIQRTEQGDSAMYLCASSQSSRSGRDTGELFFGEGSRLTVL.

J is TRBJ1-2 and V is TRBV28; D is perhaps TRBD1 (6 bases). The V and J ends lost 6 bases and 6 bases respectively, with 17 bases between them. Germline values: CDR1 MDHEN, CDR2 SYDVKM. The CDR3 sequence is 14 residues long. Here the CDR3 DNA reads TGTGCCAGCAGCTGGGGACCGGGACAAGATGGCTACACCTTC. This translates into CASSWGPGQDGYTF.

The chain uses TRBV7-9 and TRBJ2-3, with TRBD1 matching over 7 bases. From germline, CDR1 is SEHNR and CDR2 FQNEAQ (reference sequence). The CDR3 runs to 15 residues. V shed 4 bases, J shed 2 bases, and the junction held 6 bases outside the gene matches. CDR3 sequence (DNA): TGTGCCAGCAGCTCAGACAGGGACATCACAGATACGCAGTATTTT. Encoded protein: CASSSDRDITDTQYF.

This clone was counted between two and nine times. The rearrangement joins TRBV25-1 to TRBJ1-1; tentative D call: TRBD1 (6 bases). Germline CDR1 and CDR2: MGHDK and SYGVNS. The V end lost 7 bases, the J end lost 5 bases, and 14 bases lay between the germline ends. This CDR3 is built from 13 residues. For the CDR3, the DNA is TGTGCCAGCACCCAGACCGACAGGACTGAAGCTTTCTTT. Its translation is CASTQTDRTEAFF.

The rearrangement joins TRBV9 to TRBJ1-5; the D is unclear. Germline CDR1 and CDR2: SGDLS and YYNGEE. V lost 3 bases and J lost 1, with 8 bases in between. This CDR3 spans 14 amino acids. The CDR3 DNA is TGTGCCAGCAGCGCGACTGCGAGCAATCAGCCCCAGCATTTT. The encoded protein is CASSATASNQPQHF.

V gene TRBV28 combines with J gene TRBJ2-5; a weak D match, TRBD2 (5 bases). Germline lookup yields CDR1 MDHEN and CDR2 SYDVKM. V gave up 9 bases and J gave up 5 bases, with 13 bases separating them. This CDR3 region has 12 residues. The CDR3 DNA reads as TGTGCCAGTGGAGGAGTCGTGGAGACCCAGTACTTC. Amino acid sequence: CASGGVVETQYF.

Here the CDR3 reads CASSYSLDGWETQYF. The DNA of the CDR3 is TGTGCCAGCAGTTACTCACTAGACGGGTGGGAGACCCAGTACTTC. The chain links TRBV6-6 to TRBJ2-5; a possible D gene is TRBD2 (5 bases). This CDR3 has 15 residues. Trimming pared 0 bases from V and 5 bases from J, leaving 13 bases between. Germline loops: CDR1 MNHNY, CDR2 SVGAGI (reference sequence).

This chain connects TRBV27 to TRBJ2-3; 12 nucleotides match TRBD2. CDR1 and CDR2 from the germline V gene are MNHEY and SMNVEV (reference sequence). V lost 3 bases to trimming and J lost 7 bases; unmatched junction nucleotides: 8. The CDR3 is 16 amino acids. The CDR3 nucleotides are TGTGCCAGCAGTTTCTTACTAGCGGGGGGCCCAAATACGCAGTATTTT. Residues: CASSFLLAGGPNTQYF.